These 4 T cell receptor beta chains were sequenced from one sample in a study of control samples from healthy donors and cancer patients. Measured with immunoSEQ multiplex PCR; TCRdb has only the in-frame clones, and not every one. The profile shows about 34,000 clones, 85% to 95% of them singletons. The sequencing sample was made of PBMCs. Receptor source: a man aged 40-55 years with colorectal cancer.

A note on this clone: Other DNA sequences in this sample translate to the same CDR3. The V call is TRBV9, the J call TRBJ2-2; 7 bases align to TRBD1. The trim removed 3 bases at V and 6 bases at J, leaving 5 bases unmatched. The V gene's germline CDR1 is SGDLS and CDR2 YYNGEE. The CDR3 length is 14 residues. CDR3 nucleotides: TGTGCCAGCAGCGCCCGGGACAGACCCGGGGAGCTGTTTTTT. Its translation: CASSARDRPGELFF. Filled out from reference TRBV9 and TRBJ2-2, the complete variable domain reads DSGVTQTPKHLITATGQRVTLRCSPRSGDLSVYWYQQSLDQGLQFLIQYYNGEERAKGNILERFSAQQFPDLHSELNLSSLELGDSALYFCASSARDRPGELFFGEGSRLTVL.

Note on this clone: At the DNA level, this CDR3 is encoded by other sequences in the same sample as well. J is TRBJ2-5 and V is TRBV5-1; possibly TRBD1 for D (5 bases). Germline V CDR1 and CDR2: SGHRS, YFSETQ. There are 13 residues in the CDR3. The germline V and J ends were trimmed by 2 bases and 2 bases, with 7 bases remaining between them. The CDR3 DNA sequence: TGCGCCAGCAGCTTCGACAGACAAGAGACCCAGTACTTC. Amino acid sequence: CASSFDRQETQYF.

V is TRBV11-2 and J is TRBJ1-1, with a possible D match to TRBD1 (5 bases). The length of the CDR3 is 13 residues. Germline values: CDR1 SGHAT, CDR2 FQNNGV. The V and J ends lost 6 bases and 4 bases respectively, with 12 bases between them. The CDR3 DNA reads TGTGCCAGCAGGGGTGGCGGGGGCACTGAAGCTTTCTTT. It encodes CASRGGGGTEAFF.

The V and J genes are TRBV5-1 and TRBJ1-2, with a tentative D call TRBD1 (6 bases). Germline loops: CDR1 SGHRS, CDR2 YFSETQ. The CDR3 runs 15 residues. V was cut by 4 bases and J by 3 bases, with 16 bases left in between. DNA for the CDR3: TGCGCCAGCAGCCCGGGAGGGGGTGGAGACTATGGCTACACCTTC. This sequence encodes CASSPGGGGDYGYTF.